Below are 32 T cell receptor beta chains sequenced from a single sample in a study of CD8 T cells in ankylosing spondylitis. TCRdb re-derived calls from the 5' RACE reads in MiXCR, one entry per CDR3 protein. The top ten clones hold roughly 8% of a sample with 250,000 to 300,000 distinct CDR3 sequences, 20% of them seen once. The sequencing input was blood, either unsorted or a sorted T cell fraction (not recorded which). Receptor source: a male donor with ankylosing spondylitis or in good health (not recorded which).

This clonotype was seen only a few times. As DNA, the CDR3 is TGCGCCAGCATCCAACAGGGGGCGGATACGCAGTATTTT. Its translation is CASIQQGADTQYF. This chain joins TRBV5-1 and TRBJ2-3, with 9 bases lining up with TRBD1. The CDR3 covers 13 residues. Trimming cost V 6 bases and J 6 bases; bases outside gene matches: 5. Germline V gene sequence: CDR1 SGHRS, CDR2 YFSETQ. Based on the CDR3 plus reference TRBV5-1 and TRBJ2-3, the full variable domain is KAGVTQTPRYLIKTRGQQVTLSCSPISGHRSVSWYQQTPGQGLQFLFEYFSETQRNKGNFPGRFSGRQFSNSRSEMNVSTLELGDSALYLCASIQQGADTQYFGPGTRLTVL.

This clonotype was observed a few times. CDR3 protein: CASSFSSSRIEAFF. The CDR3 DNA follows: TGTGCCAGCAGTTTTTCCAGTAGCAGAATTGAAGCTTTCTTT. The V gene is TRBV12-3 or TRBV12-4, the J gene TRBJ1-1; no clear D. The V end was cut by 3 bases, the J end by 7 bases, with 15 bases between. The CDR3 spans 14 residues.

Only a few counts were recorded for this clonotype. The V call is TRBV30, the J call TRBJ1-1; perhaps TRBD1 as D (6 bases). V was cut by 0 bases and J by 1 base, with 12 bases left in between. Germline CDR1 GTSNPN, CDR2 SVGIG (reference sequence). CDR3 length: 15 residues. CDR3: CAWSVPGHGNTEAFF. The CDR3, as DNA: TGTGCCTGGAGTGTACCGGGACACGGGAACACTGAAGCTTTCTTT.

The chain combines TRBV15 with TRBJ1-1; tentatively, D is TRBD1 (5 bases). The ends were cut back, 1 base at V and 9 bases at J, with 18 bases in the middle. This CDR3 has 15 residues. Germline V gene lookup returns CDR1 LNHNV and CDR2 YYDKDF (reference sequence). The CDR3 is CATSRGAGNVPKAFF. The CDR3 nucleotides read TGTGCCACCAGCAGAGGTGCAGGGAATGTTCCTAAAGCTTTCTTT.

The V call is TRBV15, the J call TRBJ2-2; D remains unclear. CDR3 length: 14 residues. The V end was cut by 4 bases, the J end by 1 base, with 7 bases between. Germline V gene lookup returns CDR1 LNHNV and CDR2 YYDKDF (reference sequence). The CDR3 DNA follows: TGTGCCACCAGCATTAACGGGAACACCGGGGAGCTGTTTTTT. This codes for CATSINGNTGELFF.

The table lists this clonotype with many counts. CDR3 region: CASSLQGGGNTIYF. Written as DNA, the CDR3 is TGCGCCAGCAGCCTACAAGGGGGCGGAAACACCATATATTTT. The chain is built from TRBV5-1 and TRBJ1-3, with TRBD1 identical over 7 bases. Germline V gene data show CDR1 as SGHRS and CDR2 as YFSETQ. The CDR3 sequence is 14 residues long. J lost 4 bases, V lost 4 bases, and 5 bases had no gene match.

This clonotype was counted between two and nine times. The chain links TRBV20-1 to TRBJ1-1; 7 bases map to TRBD1. CDR3 length: 14 residues. Trimming removed 3 bases from V and 7 bases from J; junction bases left unmatched: 11. The V gene's germline CDR1 is DFQATT and CDR2 SNEGSKA (reference sequence). This CDR3 is CSASRGMTGFEAFF. The CDR3 DNA reads TGCAGTGCTAGTCGCGGCATGACAGGGTTTGAAGCTTTCTTT.

This clonotype came up a few times. The rearrangement links TRBV18 to TRBJ2-7, with 9 bases that match TRBD1. Germline trimming cut 2 bases from V and 0 bases from J; bases unmatched to any gene: 8. There are 17 residues in the CDR3. Germline V gene data show CDR1 as KGHSH and CDR2 as LQKENI. CDR3 in amino acids: CASSPTDRGWSSYEQYV. As DNA, the CDR3 is TGTGCCAGCTCACCAACGGACAGGGGCTGGAGCTCCTACGAGCAGTACGTC.

This clonotype was picked up a small number of times. The chain joins TRBV12-3 or TRBV12-4 to TRBJ2-1; D perhaps matches TRBD2 (5 bases). The V and J ends lost 2 bases and 9 bases respectively, with 11 bases between them. The CDR3 extends over 13 amino acids. Here the CDR3 DNA reads TGTGCCAGCAGTTTATGGACTTCTAGTGAGCAGTTCTTC. It codes for CASSLWTSSEQFF.

In DNA form, the CDR3 reads TGTGCCAGCAGCTTTTCAGGGAGTAATGAGCAGTTCTTC. This encodes CASSFSGSNEQFF. The chain recombines TRBV5-6 with TRBJ2-1; D is tentatively TRBD1 or TRBD2 (5 bases each). V lost 2 bases to trimming and J lost 7 bases, with 10 bases between them. Germline-derived CDR1 and CDR2 are SGHDT and YYEEEE. The CDR3 has 13 amino acids.

This chain connects TRBV7-6 to TRBJ2-1, with TRBD1 identical over 8 bases. The CDR3 has 14 amino acids. Losses at the gene ends were 3 bases for V and 6 bases for J; bases not matched to a gene: 4. Germline-derived CDR1 and CDR2 are SGHVS and FNYEAQ. The CDR3 bases are TGTGCCAGCAGCTTTGCCGGACAGGGCAATGAGCAGTTCTTC. It specifies CASSFAGQGNEQFF. The whole variable domain, filled in from reference TRBV7-6 and TRBJ2-1, reads GAGVSQSPRYKVTKRGQDVALRCDPISGHVSLYWYRQALGQGPEFLTYFNYEAQQDKSGLPNDRFSAERPEGSISTLTIQRTEQRDSAMYRCASSFAGQGNEQFFGPGTRLTVL.

This clonotype was seen more than once but under ten times. This chain links TRBV12-3 or TRBV12-4 with TRBJ1-4; D remains ambiguous. The CDR3 runs 12 residues. V was pared by 4 bases and J by 4 bases, with 4 bases between. CDR3 nucleotide sequence: TGTGCCAGCAGTTCGTATAATGAAAAACTGTTTTTT. Amino acid sequence: CASSSYNEKLFF.

Many counts were recorded for this clonotype. The J gene is TRBJ2-3, the V gene TRBV7-2; TRBD2 agrees at 9 bases. Trimming cost V 5 bases and J 6 bases; bases outside gene matches: 9. Germline V CDR1 and CDR2: SGHTA, FQGNSA. There are 15 residues in the CDR3. The CDR3 DNA is TGTGCCAGCAGCCGAATAGCGGGGGAGGAGGATACGCAGTATTTT. Its protein product is CASSRIAGEEDTQYF.

This clonotype was counted once. This chain connects TRBV5-5 to TRBJ2-1; possibly TRBD1 for D (6 bases). Trimming took off 0 bases at V and 8 bases at J, with 21 bases between the two ends. CDR3 size: 17 residues. Looked up from germline, CDR1 is SGHKS and CDR2 is YYEKEE (reference sequence). The CDR3 loop is CASSLGLGGSRGYEQFF. The CDR3 DNA sequence: TGTGCCAGCAGCTTGGGGCTGGGCGGTTCCAGGGGCTATGAGCAGTTCTTC.

There are many counts of this clonotype. V gene TRBV6-6 combines with J gene TRBJ2-7, with D uncertain. CDR1 and CDR2 (germline): MNHNY, SVGAGI (reference sequence). The CDR3 contains 12 residues. Deletions cut 4 bases from V and 6 bases from J, with 10 bases between. DNA of the CDR3: TGTGCCAGCAGTTCCCCCCGTGGCGAGCAGTACGTC. Translating gives CASSSPRGEQYV.

J is TRBJ1-5 and V is TRBV6-1; tentatively, D is TRBD1 (6 bases). The CDR3 is 19 residues long. CDR1 and CDR2 from the germline V gene are MNHNS and SASEGT. Trimming stripped 1 base from V and 5 bases from J, with 24 bases between. DNA of the CDR3: TGTGCCAGCAGTGAAGGTTTACAGGGAAATGCCAGGCTGTATCAGCCCCAGCATTTT. It encodes CASSEGLQGNARLYQPQHF.

This clonotype was observed a handful of times. The CDR3 DNA follows: TGCAGTGCTAGAGATCGACTAGTAGGGACCTACAATGAGCAGTTCTTC. This codes for CSARDRLVGTYNEQFF. The gene calls are TRBV20-1 and TRBJ2-1, with D perhaps TRBD2 (6 bases). Germline V lookup: CDR1 DFQATT, CDR2 SNEGSKA (reference sequence). Trimming pared 0 bases from V and 2 bases from J, leaving 14 bases between. This CDR3 has 16 amino acids.

The chain carries TRBV15 and TRBJ2-2; D is tentatively TRBD1 or TRBD2 (5 bases each). The CDR3 totals 14 residues. Germline V gene sequence: CDR1 LNHNV, CDR2 YYDKDF (reference sequence). V was clipped by 4 bases and J by 6 bases, with 12 bases between them. Here the CDR3 reads CATSTGTQPGELFF. The CDR3 DNA follows: TGTGCCACCAGCACCGGGACCCAGCCCGGGGAGCTGTTTTTT. The full variable domain, in which reference TRBV15 and TRBJ2-2 provide the parts outside the CDR3, is DAMVIQNPRYQVTQFGKPVTLSCSQTLNHNVMYWYQQKSSQAPKLLFHYYDKDFNNEADTPDNFQSRRPNTSFCFLDIRSPGLGDTAMYLCATSTGTQPGELFFGEGSRLTVL.

A few counts support this clonotype. The gene calls are TRBV29-1 and TRBJ2-1, with D possibly being TRBD2 (6 bases). Germline CDR1 reads SQVTM; CDR2 reads ANQGSEA. Trimming shortened V by 3 bases and J by 6 bases, and 15 bases separated the two germline ends. This CDR3 has 14 amino acids. The CDR3 sequence is CSVDVGSGFNEQFF. The CDR3 DNA is TGCAGCGTTGATGTCGGGAGTGGGTTCAATGAGCAGTTCTTC.

This sequence joins TRBV20-1 and TRBJ2-3; D not certain. This CDR3 spans 14 amino acids. Trimming stripped 4 bases from V and 3 bases from J, with 14 bases between. Germline CDR1 reads DFQATT; CDR2 reads SNEGSKA (reference sequence). CDR3 sequence reads: CSATGWESTDTQYF. CDR3 bases: TGCAGTGCTACCGGGTGGGAATCAACAGATACGCAGTATTTT.

This clonotype was seen a handful of times. The chain joins TRBV27 to TRBJ2-2; the match to TRBD1 covers 7 bases. This CDR3 region has 15 residues. The V gene end was trimmed by 5 bases and the J gene end by 6 bases; junction bases not matched to a gene: 9. In germline, CDR1 is MNHEY, CDR2 SMNVEV (reference sequence). CDR3 sequence: CASSRGDRVAGELFF. In nucleotides, the CDR3 is TGTGCCAGCAGTAGGGGAGACAGGGTGGCCGGGGAGCTGTTTTTT.

Concerning this clonotype itself: The junction does not match germline at one end; this may be a read error. V and J are TRBV10-3 and TRBJ2-5; D is unresolved. Germline V gene data show CDR1 as ENHRY and CDR2 as SYGVKD. CDR3 length equals 14 residues. CDR3 residues: CAISETATQETQHF. Written as DNA, the CDR3 is TGTGCCATCAGTGAGACAGCAACCCAAGAGACCCAGCACTTC.

The chain joins TRBV28 to TRBJ1-6; 7 bases are a match to TRBD1. The V segment lost 7 bases and the J segment 7 bases; nucleotides outside the gene matches: 10. CDR1 and CDR2 (germline): MDHEN, SYDVKM. The CDR3 sequence is 15 residues long. The CDR3 reads CASNLNAGGNSPLHF. CDR3 DNA sequence: TGTGCCAGCAACCTCAATGCAGGGGGGAATTCACCCCTCCACTTT.

The rearrangement joins TRBV7-8 to TRBJ1-5, with 9 bases lining up with TRBD1. From germline, CDR1 is SGHVS and CDR2 FQNEAQ. The CDR3 is 15 amino acids. The trim removed 2 bases at V and 7 bases at J, leaving 6 bases unmatched. CDR3 sequence (DNA): TGTGCCAGCAGCTTAAACAGGGGGCCAGGCCAGCCCCAGCATTTT. Encoded protein: CASSLNRGPGQPQHF. The full variable domain, in which reference TRBV7-8 and TRBJ1-5 provide the parts outside the CDR3, is GAGVSQSPRYKVAKRGQDVALRCDPISGHVSLFWYQQALGQGPEFLTYFQNEAQLDKSGLPSDRFFAERPEGSVSTLKIQRTQQEDSAVYLCASSLNRGPGQPQHFGDGTRLSIL.

The chain is built from TRBV5-1 and TRBJ2-5, with 8 bases identical to TRBD2. The CDR3 has 13 amino acids. Germline V gene sequence: CDR1 SGHRS, CDR2 YFSETQ. With V trimmed by 6 bases and J by 4 bases, 5 bases remained unmatched. The CDR3 DNA follows: TGCGCCAGCAAAGCGGGGGAGGGAGAGACCCAGTACTTC. Its translation: CASKAGEGETQYF.

The chain carries TRBV5-1 and TRBJ2-1, with 10 bases matching TRBD2. The CDR3 contains 15 residues. Germline CDR1 and CDR2: SGHRS and YFSETQ. After removal of 2 bases from V and 1 base from J, the junction contained 0 bases not matched to a gene. The CDR3 region has the DNA TGCGCCAGCAGCTTTAGCGGGAGGTCCTACAATGAGCAGTTCTTC. This translates into CASSFSGRSYNEQFF.

A few counts support this clonotype. This chain links TRBV20-1 with TRBJ2-2; 12 bases map to TRBD2. Germline CDR1 reads DFQATT; CDR2 reads SNEGSKA (reference sequence). The CDR3 sequence is 19 residues long. The junction had 18 bases not matched to a gene; V was cut back by 6 bases and J by 4 bases. The DNA of the CDR3 is TGCAGTGCCAAAAGGGGAGGACTAGCGGGAATTCCAGGCACCGGGGAGCTGTTTTTT. Its translation is CSAKRGGLAGIPGTGELFF.

This clonotype has a handful of counts. This chain uses TRBV9 with TRBJ2-5; the D gene is possibly TRBD1 (6 bases). Trimming took 3 bases from V and 2 from J, leaving 11 bases between them. There are 14 residues in the CDR3. CDR1 is SGDLS, CDR2 YYNGEE, per germline. For the CDR3, the DNA is TGTGCCAGCAGCGGGGCAGGGGATCAAGAGACCCAGTACTTC. It translates to CASSGAGDQETQYF.

This clonotype was observed a few times. V and J are TRBV10-2 and TRBJ1-1; no definite D call. Germline V gene data show CDR1 as WSHSY and CDR2 as SAAADI. The CDR3 sequence is 13 residues long. The V and J ends lost 6 bases and 4 bases respectively, with 12 bases between them. The CDR3 protein is CASSLEDGTEAFF. Here the CDR3 DNA reads TGCGCCAGCAGCCTAGAGGATGGCACTGAAGCTTTCTTT.

This chain connects TRBV12-3 or TRBV12-4 to TRBJ1-3, with no clear D. The CDR3 runs 16 residues. V lost 4 bases and J 0 bases, leaving 13 bases between the germline ends. In nucleotides, the CDR3 is TGTGCCAGCAGTTGGACCCCCGCATTCTCTGGAAACACCATATATTTT. Protein: CASSWTPAFSGNTIYF.

The V and J genes are TRBV12-3 or TRBV12-4 and TRBJ2-5, with D perhaps TRBD2 (6 bases). V lost 4 bases to trimming and J lost 5 bases, with 20 bases between them. This CDR3 has 16 amino acids. CDR3 protein: CASSSRLGGTGETQYF. The CDR3 DNA is TGTGCCAGCAGTTCCAGGCTGGGCGGGACGGGCGAGACCCAGTACTTC.

The V and J genes are TRBV20-1 and TRBJ1-1; no clear D gene. Between the trimmed V and J ends, which lost 3 bases and 0 bases, there was a span of 11 bases. From germline, CDR1 is DFQATT and CDR2 SNEGSKA (reference sequence). This CDR3 has 14 amino acids. CDR3 DNA sequence: TGCAGTGCTAGCACCGTCAGGCTGAACACTGAAGCTTTCTTT. It specifies CSASTVRLNTEAFF.